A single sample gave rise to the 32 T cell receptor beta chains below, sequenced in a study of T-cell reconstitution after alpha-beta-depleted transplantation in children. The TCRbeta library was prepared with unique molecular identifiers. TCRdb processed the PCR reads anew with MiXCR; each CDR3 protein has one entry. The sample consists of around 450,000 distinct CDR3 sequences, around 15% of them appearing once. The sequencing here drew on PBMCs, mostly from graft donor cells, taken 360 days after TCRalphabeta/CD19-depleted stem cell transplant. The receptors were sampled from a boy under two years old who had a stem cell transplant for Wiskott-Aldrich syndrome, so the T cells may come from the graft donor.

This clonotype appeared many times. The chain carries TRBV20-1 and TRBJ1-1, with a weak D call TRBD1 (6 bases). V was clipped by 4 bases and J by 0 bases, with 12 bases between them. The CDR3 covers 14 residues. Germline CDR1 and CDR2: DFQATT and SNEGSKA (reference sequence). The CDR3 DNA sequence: TGCAGTGCTATCCTCGGGACAATGAACACTGAAGCTTTCTTT. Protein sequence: CSAILGTMNTEAFF.

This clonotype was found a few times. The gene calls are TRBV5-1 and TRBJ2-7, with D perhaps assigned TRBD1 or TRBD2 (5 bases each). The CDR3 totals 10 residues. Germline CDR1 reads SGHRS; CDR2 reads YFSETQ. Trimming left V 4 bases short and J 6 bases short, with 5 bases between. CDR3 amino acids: CASSGGEQYF. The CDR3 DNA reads TGCGCCAGCAGCGGGGGCGAGCAGTACTTC.

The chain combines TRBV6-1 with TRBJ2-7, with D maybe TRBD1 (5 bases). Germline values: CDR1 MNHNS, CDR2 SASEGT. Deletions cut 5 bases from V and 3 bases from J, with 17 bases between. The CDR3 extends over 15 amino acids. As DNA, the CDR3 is TGTGCCAGCAGTCAGACTCCGACAGTTTTCTACGAGCAGTACTTC. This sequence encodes CASSQTPTVFYEQYF.

The CDR3 loop is CATSQGAGTRTQYF. CDR3 in DNA: TGTGCCACCAGCCAAGGGGCCGGGACGAGGACCCAGTACTTC. The chain uses TRBV15 and TRBJ2-5; the D gene could be TRBD1 or TRBD2 (5 bases each). The CDR3 has 14 amino acids. Trimming removed 5 bases at V and 7 bases at J, with 17 bases between. Germline V gives CDR1 LNHNV, CDR2 YYDKDF (reference sequence).

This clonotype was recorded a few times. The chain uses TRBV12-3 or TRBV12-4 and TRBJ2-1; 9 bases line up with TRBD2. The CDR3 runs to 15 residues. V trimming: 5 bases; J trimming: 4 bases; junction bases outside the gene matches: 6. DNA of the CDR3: TGTGCCAGCAGTCCGGGACTAGCCCATTACAATGAGCAGTTCTTC. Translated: CASSPGLAHYNEQFF.

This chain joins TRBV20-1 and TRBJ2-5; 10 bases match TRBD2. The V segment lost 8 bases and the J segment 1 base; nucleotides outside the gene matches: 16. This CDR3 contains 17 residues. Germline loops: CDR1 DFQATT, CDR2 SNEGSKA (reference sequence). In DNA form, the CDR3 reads TGCAGTTTTAGAGATCTCTTTAGCGGGGGGTCCCAAGAGACCCAGTACTTC. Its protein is CSFRDLFSGGSQETQYF.

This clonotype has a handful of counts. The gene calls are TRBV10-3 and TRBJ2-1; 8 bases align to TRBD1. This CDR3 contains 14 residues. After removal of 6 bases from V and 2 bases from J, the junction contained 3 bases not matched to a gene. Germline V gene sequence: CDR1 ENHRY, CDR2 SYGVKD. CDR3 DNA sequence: TGTGCCATCAGCGGACAGGGCACCTACAATGAGCAGTTCTTC. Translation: CAISGQGTYNEQFF.

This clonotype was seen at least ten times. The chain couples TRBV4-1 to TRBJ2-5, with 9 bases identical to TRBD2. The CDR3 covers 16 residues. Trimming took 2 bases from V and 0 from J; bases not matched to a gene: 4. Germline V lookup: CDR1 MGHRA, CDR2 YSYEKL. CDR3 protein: CASSQTLAGNQETQYF. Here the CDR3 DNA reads TGCGCCAGCAGCCAAACGCTAGCGGGGAACCAAGAGACCCAGTACTTC.

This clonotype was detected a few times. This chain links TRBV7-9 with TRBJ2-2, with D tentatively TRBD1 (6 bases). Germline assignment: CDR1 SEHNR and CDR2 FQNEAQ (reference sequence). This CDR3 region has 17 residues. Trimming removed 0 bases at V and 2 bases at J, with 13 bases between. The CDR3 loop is CASSLAVTGLNTGELFF. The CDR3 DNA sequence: TGTGCCAGCAGCTTAGCCGTGACAGGTCTAAACACCGGGGAGCTGTTTTTT.

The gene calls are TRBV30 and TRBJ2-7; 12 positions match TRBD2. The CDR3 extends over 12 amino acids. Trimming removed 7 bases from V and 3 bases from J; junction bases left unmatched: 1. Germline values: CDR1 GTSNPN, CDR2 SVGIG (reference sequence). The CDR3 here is CALTSGSYEQYF. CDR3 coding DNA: TGTGCCTTGACTAGCGGGAGCTACGAGCAGTACTTC.

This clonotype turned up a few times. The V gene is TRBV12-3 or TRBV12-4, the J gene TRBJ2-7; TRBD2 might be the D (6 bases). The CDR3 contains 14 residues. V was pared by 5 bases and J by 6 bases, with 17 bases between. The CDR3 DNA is TGTGCCAGCAGTCTGGGAGGCCCCCCTTTCGAGCAGTACTTC. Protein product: CASSLGGPPFEQYF.

In nucleotides, the CDR3 is TGTGCCACCAGTGATTTCGGGAGGGCCGACTACAATGAGCAGTTCTTC. Amino acid sequence: CATSDFGRADYNEQFF. The chain employs TRBV24-1 and TRBJ2-1; 8 positions match TRBD2. Germline CDR1 KGHDR, CDR2 SFDVKD. With 1 base clipped from V and 3 bases from J, the junction kept 4 bases outside the gene matches. CDR3 length equals 16 residues.

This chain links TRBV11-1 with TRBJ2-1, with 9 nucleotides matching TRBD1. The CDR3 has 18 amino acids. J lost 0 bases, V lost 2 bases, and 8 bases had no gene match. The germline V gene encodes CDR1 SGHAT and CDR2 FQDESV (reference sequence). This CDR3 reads CASSLSFPQGASYNEQFF. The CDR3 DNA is TGTGCCAGCAGCTTAAGTTTCCCACAGGGGGCCTCCTACAATGAGCAGTTCTTC.

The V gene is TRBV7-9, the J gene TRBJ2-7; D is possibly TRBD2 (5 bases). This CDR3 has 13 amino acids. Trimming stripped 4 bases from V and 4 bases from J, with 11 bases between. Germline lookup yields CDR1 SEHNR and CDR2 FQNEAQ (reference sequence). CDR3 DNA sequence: TGTGCCAGCAGCTCCTATAGAGGGTACGAGCAGTACTTC. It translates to CASSSYRGYEQYF.

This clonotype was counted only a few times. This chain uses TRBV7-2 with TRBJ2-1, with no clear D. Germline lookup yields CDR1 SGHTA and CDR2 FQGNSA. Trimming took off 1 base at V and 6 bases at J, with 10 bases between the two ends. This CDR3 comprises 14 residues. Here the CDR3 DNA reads TGTGCCAGCAGCTTAGTGGATAGCTTCAATGAGCAGTTCTTC. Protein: CASSLVDSFNEQFF. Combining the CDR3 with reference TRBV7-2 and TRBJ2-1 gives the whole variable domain GAGVSQSPSNKVTEKGKDVELRCDPISGHTALYWYRQSLGQGLEFLIYFQGNSAPDKSGLPSDRFSAERTGGSVSTLTIQRTQQEDSAVYLCASSLVDSFNEQFFGPGTRLTVL.

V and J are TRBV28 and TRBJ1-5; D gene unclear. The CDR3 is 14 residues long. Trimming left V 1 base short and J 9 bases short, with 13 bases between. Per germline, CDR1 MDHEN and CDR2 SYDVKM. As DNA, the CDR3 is TGTGCCAGCAGTTTATTTCGGAGCGCGGGGCCCCAGCATTTT. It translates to CASSLFRSAGPQHF.

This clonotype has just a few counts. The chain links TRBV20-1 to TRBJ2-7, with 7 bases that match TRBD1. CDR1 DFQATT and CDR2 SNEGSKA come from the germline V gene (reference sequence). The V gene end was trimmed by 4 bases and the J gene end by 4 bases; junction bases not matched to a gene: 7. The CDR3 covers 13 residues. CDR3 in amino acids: CSANTGTEYEQYF. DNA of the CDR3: TGCAGTGCTAACACCGGGACAGAATACGAGCAGTACTTC.

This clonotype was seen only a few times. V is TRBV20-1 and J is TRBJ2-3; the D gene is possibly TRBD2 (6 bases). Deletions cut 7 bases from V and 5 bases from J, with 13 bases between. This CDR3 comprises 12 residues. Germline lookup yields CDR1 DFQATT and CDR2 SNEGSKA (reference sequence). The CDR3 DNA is TGCAGTGGGAGGGCTGATATAGATACGCAGTATTTT. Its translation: CSGRADIDTQYF.

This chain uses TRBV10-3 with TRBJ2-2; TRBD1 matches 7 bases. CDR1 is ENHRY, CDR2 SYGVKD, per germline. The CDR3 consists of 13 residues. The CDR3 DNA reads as TGTGGAGCTAGGGGGCAAATCGCCGGGGAGCTGTTTTTT. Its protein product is CGARGQIAGELFF.

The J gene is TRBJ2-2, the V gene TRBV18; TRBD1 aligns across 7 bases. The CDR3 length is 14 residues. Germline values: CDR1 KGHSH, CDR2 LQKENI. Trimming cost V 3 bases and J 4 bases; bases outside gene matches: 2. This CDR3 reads CASSPGQLTGELFF. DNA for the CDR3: TGTGCCAGCTCACCGGGACAGCTCACCGGGGAGCTGTTTTTT. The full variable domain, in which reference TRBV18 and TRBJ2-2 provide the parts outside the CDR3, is NAGVMQNPRHLVRRRGQEARLRCSPMKGHSHVYWYRQLPEEGLKFMVYLQKENIIDESGMPKERFSAEFPKEGPSILRIQQVVRGDSAAYFCASSPGQLTGELFFGEGSRLTVL.

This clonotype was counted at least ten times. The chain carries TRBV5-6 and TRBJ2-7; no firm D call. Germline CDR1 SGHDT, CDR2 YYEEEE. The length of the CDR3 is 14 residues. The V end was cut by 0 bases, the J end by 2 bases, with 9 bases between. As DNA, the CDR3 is TGTGCCAGCAGCTTGGGGACCGAGACCTACGAGCAGTACTTC. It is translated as CASSLGTETYEQYF.

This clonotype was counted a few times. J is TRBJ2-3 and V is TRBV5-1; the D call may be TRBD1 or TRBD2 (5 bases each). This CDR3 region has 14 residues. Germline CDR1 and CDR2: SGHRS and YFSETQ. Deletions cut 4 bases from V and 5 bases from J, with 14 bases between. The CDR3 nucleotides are TGCGCCAGCAGCGTAACTTCTGGGGGAGATACGCAGTATTTT. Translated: CASSVTSGGDTQYF.

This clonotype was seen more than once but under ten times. CDR3 amino acids: CASSQGSGRCTGEGFTDTQYF. CDR3 bases: TGTGCCAGCAGCCAAGGGTCGGGAAGATGTACAGGGGAGGGGTTCACAGATACGCAGTATTTT. V and J are TRBV14 and TRBJ2-3; TRBD1 or TRBD2 may be the D gene (7 bases each). V was trimmed by 1 base and J by 2 bases, leaving 28 bases between them. Germline lookup yields CDR1 SGHDN and CDR2 FVKESK. The CDR3 runs to 21 residues. Variable domain in full (rest from reference TRBV14 and TRBJ2-3): EAGVTQFPSHSVIEKGQTVTLRCDPISGHDNLYWYRRVMGKEIKFLLHFVKESKQDESGMPNNRFLAERTGGTYSTLKVQPAELEDSGVYFCASSQGSGRCTGEGFTDTQYFGPGTRLTVL.

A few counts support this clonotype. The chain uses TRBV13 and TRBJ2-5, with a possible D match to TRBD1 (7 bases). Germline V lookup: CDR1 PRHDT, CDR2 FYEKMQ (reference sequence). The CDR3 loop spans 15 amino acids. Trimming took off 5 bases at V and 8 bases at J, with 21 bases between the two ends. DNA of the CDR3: TGTGCCAGCAGCCCAGGGGGTAGCGGACAATTAACCCAGTACTTC. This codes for CASSPGGSGQLTQYF. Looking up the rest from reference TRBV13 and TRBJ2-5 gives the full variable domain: AAGVIQSPRHLIKEKRETATLKCYPIPRHDTVYWYQQGPGQDPQFLISFYEKMQSDKGSIPDRFSAQQFSDYHSELNMSSLELGDSALYFCASSPGGSGQLTQYFGPGTRLLVL.

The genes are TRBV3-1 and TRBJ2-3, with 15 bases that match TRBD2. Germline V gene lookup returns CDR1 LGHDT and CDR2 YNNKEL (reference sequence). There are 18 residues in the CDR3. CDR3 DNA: TGTACCATCAGCCGCGGACTAGCGGGGGGGCCGCGCACAGATACGCAGTATTTT. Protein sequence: CTISRGLAGGPRTDTQYF.

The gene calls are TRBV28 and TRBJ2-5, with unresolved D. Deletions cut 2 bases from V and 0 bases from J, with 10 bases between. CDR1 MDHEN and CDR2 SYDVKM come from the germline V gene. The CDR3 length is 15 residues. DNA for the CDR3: TGTGCCAGCAGTTTAGGCAGGACCCACCAAGAGACCCAGTACTTC. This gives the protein CASSLGRTHQETQYF. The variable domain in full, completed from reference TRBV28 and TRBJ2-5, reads DVKVTQSSRYLVKRTGEKVFLECVQDMDHENMFWYRQDPGLGLRLIYFSYDVKMKEKGDIPEGYSVSREKKERFSLILESASTNQTSMYLCASSLGRTHQETQYFGPGTRLLVL.

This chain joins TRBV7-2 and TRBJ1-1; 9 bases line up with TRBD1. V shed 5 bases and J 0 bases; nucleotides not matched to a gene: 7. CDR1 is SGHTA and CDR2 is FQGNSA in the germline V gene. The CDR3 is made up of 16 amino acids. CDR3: CASSPGTGFMNTEAFF. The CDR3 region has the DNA TGTGCCAGCAGCCCTGGGACAGGGTTCATGAACACTGAAGCTTTCTTT. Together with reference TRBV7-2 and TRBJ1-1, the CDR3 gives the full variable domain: GAGVSQSPSNKVTEKGKDVELRCDPISGHTALYWYRQSLGQGLEFLIYFQGNSAPDKSGLPSDRFSAERTGGSVSTLTIQRTQQEDSAVYLCASSPGTGFMNTEAFFGQGTRLTVV.

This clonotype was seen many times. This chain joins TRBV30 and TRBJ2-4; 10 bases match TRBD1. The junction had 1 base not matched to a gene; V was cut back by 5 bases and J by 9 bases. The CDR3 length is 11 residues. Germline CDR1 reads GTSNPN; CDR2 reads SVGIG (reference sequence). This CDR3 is CAWGQGGIQYF. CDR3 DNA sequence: TGTGCCTGGGGACAGGGGGGCATTCAGTACTTC.

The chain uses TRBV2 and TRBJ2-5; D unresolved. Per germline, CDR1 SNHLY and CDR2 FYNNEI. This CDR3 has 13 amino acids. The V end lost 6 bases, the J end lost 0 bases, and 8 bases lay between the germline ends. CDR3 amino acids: CASRTIYQETQYF. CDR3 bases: TGTGCCAGCAGGACCATATACCAAGAGACCCAGTACTTC.

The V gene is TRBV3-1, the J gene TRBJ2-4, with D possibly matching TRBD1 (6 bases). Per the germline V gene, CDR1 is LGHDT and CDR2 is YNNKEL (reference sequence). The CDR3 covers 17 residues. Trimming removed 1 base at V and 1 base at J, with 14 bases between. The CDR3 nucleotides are TGTGCCAGCAGCCAAGTTCGCCAGGGGAAGGCCAAAAACATTCAGTACTTC. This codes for CASSQVRQGKAKNIQYF.

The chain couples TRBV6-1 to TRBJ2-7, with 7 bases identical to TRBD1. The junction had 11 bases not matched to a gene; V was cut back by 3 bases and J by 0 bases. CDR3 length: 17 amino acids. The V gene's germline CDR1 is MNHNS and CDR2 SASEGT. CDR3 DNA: TGTGCCAGCAGTGACCTCGGTACAGGGGAGAGCTCCTACGAGCAGTACTTC. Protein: CASSDLGTGESSYEQYF.

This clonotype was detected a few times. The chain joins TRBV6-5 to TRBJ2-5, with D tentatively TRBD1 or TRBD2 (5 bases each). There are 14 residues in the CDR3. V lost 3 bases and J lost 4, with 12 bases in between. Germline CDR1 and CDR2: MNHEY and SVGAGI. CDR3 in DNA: TGTGCCAGCAGTTATGGGACCATCCGAGAGACCCAGTACTTC. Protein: CASSYGTIRETQYF.